The source of this TCR beta chain is a study of blood T cells in healthy people across ages. Background on the study: Per two T cells, template switching captured roughly one barcoded beta molecule. Whole-study results and caveats: Fewer expanded clones and more diversity marked long-lived versus aged donors. Underestimates were what the diversity estimates from one million T cells were considered to be. Bulk PBMC profiling left naive and antigen-experienced comparisons inconclusive.

In its sample, this clonotype was seen once. The antigen remains unidentified. This CDR3 has 15 amino acids. The ends were cut back, 0 bases at V and 4 bases at J, with 9 bases in the middle. The germline CDR1 and CDR2 sequences are LGHNA and YNFKEQ. PCR was performed a second time for about 6 to 11 cycles using a sample-barcoded 5' primer and a J-beta primer mix. TCRdb independently ran MiXCR on the 5' RACE reads; one entry per CDR3 protein. The table shows around 1.5 million distinct CDR3 sequences, with 35% to 45% occurring only once. The sequence derives from a woman younger than 35 in good health. What was sequenced was blood. This chain uses TRBV4-2 with TRBJ1-4; D may be TRBD1 (6 bases). In nucleotides, the CDR3 is TGTGCCAGCAGCCAAGAACGGGGGCTTAATGAAAAACTGTTTTTT. It codes for CASSQERGLNEKLFF.